The sequence of this T cell receptor beta chain was determined in a study of T cell responses to AZD1222 COVID-19 vaccine. Points from the study as a whole: No day 14 peak samples; only post-peak repertoires were characterized. Regions 160-218 and 743-854 held dominance among vaccine-associated CD4 TCRs, which spanned spike. The donors showed a predominance of white British ancestry and of females, with possible underestimation of clonal diversity.

In this sample, this clone turned up once. The antigen is unknown. Clones were sequenced by immunoSEQ multiplex PCR, and TCRdb holds only the in-frame ones, with some missing. In the table there are about 120,000 clones, approximately 85% of which are singletons. The CDR3 is made up of 15 amino acids. This TCR came from an adult in good health. The material sequenced was peripheral blood, taken on day 0 of MenACWY control vaccination. This chain links TRBV21-1 with TRBJ1-2; TRBD1 was called by the table and not checked on the DNA. TRBV21-1 is a listed pseudogene. The CDR3 loop is CASSKGGQGANGYTF. CDR3 bases: TGTGCCAGCAGCAAAGGAGGGCAGGGGGCAAATGGCTACACCTTC.